The 12 T cell receptor beta chains presented below share a single source sample, sequenced in a study of PD-L1 blockade in urothelial cancer. This sample's time point: peripheral blood 6 weeks after treatment start. Sequencing was performed with immunoSEQ multiplex PCR; in TCRdb, only in-frame clones are kept and a portion is missing. The sample records about 91,000 clones, roughly 80% being singletons. This material consisted of PBMCs, taken around atezolizumab (anti-PD-L1) treatment. The receptors come from a man between 70 and 80 years old with urothelial cancer.

The V call is TRBV6-1, the J call TRBJ1-2, with unresolved D. The V end was cut by 4 bases, the J end by 0 bases, with 6 bases between. In germline, CDR1 is MNHNS, CDR2 SASEGT. The CDR3 has 13 residues. The CDR3 DNA sequence: TGTGCCAGCAGTGGACTTTCTAACTATGGCTACACCTTC. Its protein product is CASSGLSNYGYTF.

V is TRBV19 and J is TRBJ2-3; TRBD1 is a possible D gene (6 bases). Germline CDR1 reads LNHDA; CDR2 reads SQIVND (reference sequence). There are 15 residues in the CDR3. The ends were cut back, 3 bases at V and 2 bases at J, with 12 bases in the middle. In DNA, the CDR3 is TGTGCCAGTAGTATCGGACAGACGACCACAGATACGCAGTATTTT. Amino acids: CASSIGQTTTDTQYF.

The J gene is TRBJ1-5, the V gene TRBV9; tentative D call: TRBD1 (5 bases). V lost 4 bases, J lost 2 bases, and 13 bases lay in between. CDR1 and CDR2 from the germline V gene are SGDLS and YYNGEE. This CDR3 contains 15 residues. The CDR3 DNA is TGTGCCAGCAGCTTCCGCGCGGGGCGCAATCAGCCCCAGCATTTT. Protein: CASSFRAGRNQPQHF.

The chain joins TRBV4-2 to TRBJ2-1; the D gene is possibly TRBD1 (6 bases). The germline V gene encodes CDR1 LGHNA and CDR2 YNFKEQ. CDR3 length equals 14 residues. V was trimmed by 0 bases and J by 4 bases, leaving 7 bases between them. The CDR3 bases are TGTGCCAGCAGCCAAGACAGGGGATACAATGAGCAGTTCTTC. It translates to CASSQDRGYNEQFF.

The table lists this clone with a count of one. The genes are TRBV29-1 and TRBJ2-1; TRBD2 matches 8 bases. J lost 7 bases, V lost 8 bases, and 10 bases had no gene match. This CDR3 spans 13 amino acids. Per the germline V gene, CDR1 is SQVTM and CDR2 is ANQGSEA. The CDR3 nucleotides are TGCAGCCCATCGGGAGGGCCCTCGAATGAGCAGTTCTTC. Protein: CSPSGGPSNEQFF.

As concerns this clone: Compared with germline, one end of the junction differs, possibly owing to a read error. V is TRBV29-1 and J is TRBJ2-5; 7 nucleotides line up with TRBD1. The CDR3 has 12 residues. Germline-derived CDR1 and CDR2 are SQVTM and ANQGSEA. The chain's CDR3 is CSVVALGQAHDF. The CDR3, as DNA: TGCAGCGTTGTCGCACTTGGACAGGCCCACGACTTC.

The chain links TRBV11-2 to TRBJ2-7, with 12 bases lining up with TRBD2. Germline CDR1 SGHAT, CDR2 FQNNGV. The CDR3 sequence is 16 residues long. J lost 2 bases, V lost 5 bases, and 7 bases had no gene match. The CDR3 coding sequence is TGTGCCAGCAGCACCCGGACTAGCGGGACAACCTACGAGCAGTACTTC. Its protein product is CASSTRTSGTTYEQYF.

This clone showed up just a few times. The chain uses TRBV21-1 and TRBJ2-5; the table calls TRBD2, which could not be checked here. TRBV21-1 is a recognized pseudogene. The CDR3 length is 13 residues. CDR3 in amino acids: CASSKLVVETQYF. CDR3 DNA: TGTGCCAGCAGCAAACTAGTGGTTGAGACCCAGTACTTC.

The rearrangement links TRBV30 to TRBJ1-1, with D possibly being TRBD1 (5 bases). CDR1 GTSNPN and CDR2 SVGIG come from the germline V gene (reference sequence). V shed 0 bases and J shed 8 bases, with 13 bases lying between them. The CDR3 extends over 13 amino acids. CDR3 nucleotide sequence: TGTGCCTGGAGTGTAGGACGGAGGGGAGAAGCTTTCTTT. It is translated as CAWSVGRRGEAFF.

J is TRBJ2-5 and V is TRBV4-1; TRBD1 matches at 7 bases. The CDR3 covers 15 residues. Germline lookup yields CDR1 MGHRA and CDR2 YSYEKL. V was pared by 0 bases and J by 4 bases, with 5 bases of the junction left unmatched. The CDR3 coding sequence is TGCGCCAGCAGCCAAGATCCAACAGGGGTAGAGACCCAGTACTTC. It codes for CASSQDPTGVETQYF.

This clone has just a few counts. A junction boundary mismatches the germline segment, possibly from a read error. The chain couples TRBV4-1 to TRBJ1-3; D gene ambiguous. This CDR3 spans 17 amino acids. In germline, CDR1 is MGHRA, CDR2 YSYEKL. The CDR3 loop reads CASSQERRVDSGNTIYF. As DNA, the CDR3 is TGCGCCAGCAGTCAAGAGCGGCGGGTGGATTCTGGAAACACCATATATTTT.

V and J are TRBV25-1 and TRBJ2-7, with TRBD2 as a possible D gene (5 bases). V was trimmed by 3 bases and J by 0 bases, leaving 18 bases between them. Per the germline V gene, CDR1 is MGHDK and CDR2 is SYGVNS. The CDR3 covers 17 residues. Written as DNA, the CDR3 is TGTGCCAGCAGTGATTCAGCCGGGATCGGCGGCTCCTACGAGCAGTACTTC. Protein sequence: CASSDSAGIGGSYEQYF.